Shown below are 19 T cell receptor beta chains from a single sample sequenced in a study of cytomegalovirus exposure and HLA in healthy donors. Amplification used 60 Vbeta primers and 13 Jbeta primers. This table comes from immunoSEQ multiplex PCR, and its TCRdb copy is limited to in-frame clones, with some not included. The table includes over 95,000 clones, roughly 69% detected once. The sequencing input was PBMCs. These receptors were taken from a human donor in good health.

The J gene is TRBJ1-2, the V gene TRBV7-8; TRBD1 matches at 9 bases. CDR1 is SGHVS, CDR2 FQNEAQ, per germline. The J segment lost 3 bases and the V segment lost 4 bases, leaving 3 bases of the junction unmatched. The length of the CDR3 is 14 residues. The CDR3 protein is CASSSTGGDYGYTF. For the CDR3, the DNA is TGTGCCAGCAGCTCGACAGGGGGGGACTATGGCTACACCTTC.

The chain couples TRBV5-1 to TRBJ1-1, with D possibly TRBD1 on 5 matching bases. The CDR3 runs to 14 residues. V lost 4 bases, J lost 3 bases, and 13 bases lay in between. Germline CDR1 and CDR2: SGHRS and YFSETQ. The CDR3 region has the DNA TGCGCCAGCAGCCCGCCAGACAGATACACTGAAGCTTTCTTT. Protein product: CASSPPDRYTEAFF.

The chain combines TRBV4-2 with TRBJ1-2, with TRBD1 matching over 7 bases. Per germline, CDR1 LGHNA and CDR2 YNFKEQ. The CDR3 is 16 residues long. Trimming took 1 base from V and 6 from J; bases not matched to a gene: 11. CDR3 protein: CASSQAIGGALDGYTF. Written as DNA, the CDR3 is TGTGCCAGCAGCCAAGCTATAGGGGGCGCCCTCGATGGCTACACCTTC.

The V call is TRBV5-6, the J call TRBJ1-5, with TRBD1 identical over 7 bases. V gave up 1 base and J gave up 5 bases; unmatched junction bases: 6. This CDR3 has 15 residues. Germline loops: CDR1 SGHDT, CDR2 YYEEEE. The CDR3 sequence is CASSLWLTGHQPQHF. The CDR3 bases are TGTGCCAGCAGCTTGTGGTTGACAGGGCATCAGCCCCAGCATTTT.

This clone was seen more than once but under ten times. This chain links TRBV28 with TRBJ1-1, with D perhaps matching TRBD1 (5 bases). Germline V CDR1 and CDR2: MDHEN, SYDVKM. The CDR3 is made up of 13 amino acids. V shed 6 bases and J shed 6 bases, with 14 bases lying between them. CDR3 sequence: CASSPGGKAEAFF. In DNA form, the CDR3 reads TGTGCCAGCAGCCCTGGGGGGAAGGCTGAAGCTTTCTTT.

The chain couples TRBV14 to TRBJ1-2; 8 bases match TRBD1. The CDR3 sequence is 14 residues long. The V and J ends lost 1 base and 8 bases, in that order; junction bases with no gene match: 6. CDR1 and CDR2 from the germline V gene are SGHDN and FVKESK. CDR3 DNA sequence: TGTGCCAGCAGCCAAGTTGACAGGGGCTTGGGCTACACCTTC. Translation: CASSQVDRGLGYTF. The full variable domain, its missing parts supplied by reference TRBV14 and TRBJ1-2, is EAGVTQFPSHSVIEKGQTVTLRCDPISGHDNLYWYRRVMGKEIKFLLHFVKESKQDESGMPNNRFLAERTGGTYSTLKVQPAELEDSGVYFCASSQVDRGLGYTFGSGTRLTVV.

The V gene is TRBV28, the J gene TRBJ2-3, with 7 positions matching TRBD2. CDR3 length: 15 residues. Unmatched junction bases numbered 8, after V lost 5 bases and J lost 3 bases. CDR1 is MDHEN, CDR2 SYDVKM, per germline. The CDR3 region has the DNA TGTGCCAGCAGTACTCGGGGGAGGGTTACAGATACGCAGTATTTT. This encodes CASSTRGRVTDTQYF.

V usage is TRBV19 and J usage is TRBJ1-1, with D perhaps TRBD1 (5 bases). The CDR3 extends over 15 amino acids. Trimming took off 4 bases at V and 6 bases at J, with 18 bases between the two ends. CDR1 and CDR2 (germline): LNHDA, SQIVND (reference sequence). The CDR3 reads CASSREDTGAAEAFF. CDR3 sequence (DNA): TGTGCCAGTAGTAGAGAGGACACGGGTGCGGCTGAAGCTTTCTTT.

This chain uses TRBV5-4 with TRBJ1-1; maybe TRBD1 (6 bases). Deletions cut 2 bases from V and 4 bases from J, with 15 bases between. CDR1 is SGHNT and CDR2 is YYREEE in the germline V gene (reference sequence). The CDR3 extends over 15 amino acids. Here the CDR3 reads CASSFGGATGTEAFF. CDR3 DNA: TGTGCCAGCAGCTTCGGGGGGGCTACGGGCACTGAAGCTTTCTTT.

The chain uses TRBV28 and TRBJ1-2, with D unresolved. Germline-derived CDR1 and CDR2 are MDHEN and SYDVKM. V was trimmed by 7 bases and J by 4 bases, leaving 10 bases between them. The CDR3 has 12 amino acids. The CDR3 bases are TGTGCCAGCACCCGAAGCCCCTATGGCTACACCTTC. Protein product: CASTRSPYGYTF.

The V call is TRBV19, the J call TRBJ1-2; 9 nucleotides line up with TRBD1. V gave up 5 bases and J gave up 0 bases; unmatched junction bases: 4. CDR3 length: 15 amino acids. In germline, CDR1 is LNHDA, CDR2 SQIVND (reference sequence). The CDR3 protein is CASSVTGGTNYGYTF. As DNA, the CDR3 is TGTGCCAGTAGTGTTACAGGGGGCACTAACTATGGCTACACCTTC.

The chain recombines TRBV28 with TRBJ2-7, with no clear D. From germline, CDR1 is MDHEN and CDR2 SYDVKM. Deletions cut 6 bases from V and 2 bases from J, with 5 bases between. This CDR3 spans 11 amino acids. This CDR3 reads CASSATYEQYF. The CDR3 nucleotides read TGTGCCAGCAGCGCGACCTACGAGCAGTACTTC. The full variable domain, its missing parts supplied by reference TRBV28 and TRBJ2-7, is DVKVTQSSRYLVKRTGEKVFLECVQDMDHENMFWYRQDPGLGLRLIYFSYDVKMKEKGDIPEGYSVSREKKERFSLILESASTNQTSMYLCASSATYEQYFGPGTRLTVT.

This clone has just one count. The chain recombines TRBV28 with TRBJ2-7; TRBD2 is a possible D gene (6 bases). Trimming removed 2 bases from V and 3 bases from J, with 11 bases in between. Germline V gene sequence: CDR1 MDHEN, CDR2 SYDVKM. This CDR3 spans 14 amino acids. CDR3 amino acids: CASSLGGSGYEQYF. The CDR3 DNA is TGTGCCAGCAGTTTAGGAGGGTCGGGCTACGAGCAGTACTTC.

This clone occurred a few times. CDR3 loop: CASSFRDYVYNEQFF. The CDR3 coding sequence is TGTGCCAGCAGCTTCCGGGACTACGTGTACAATGAGCAGTTCTTC. This chain links TRBV5-4 with TRBJ2-1; 7 nucleotides line up with TRBD2. The CDR3 extends over 15 amino acids. Per germline, CDR1 SGHNT and CDR2 YYREEE (reference sequence). Trimming took 2 bases from V and 4 from J; bases not matched to a gene: 6.

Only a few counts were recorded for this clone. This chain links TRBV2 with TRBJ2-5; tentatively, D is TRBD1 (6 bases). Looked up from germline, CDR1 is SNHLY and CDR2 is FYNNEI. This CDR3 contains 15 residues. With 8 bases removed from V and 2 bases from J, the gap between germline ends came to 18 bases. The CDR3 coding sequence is TGTGCCAGCGCCGCACTTACAGGGCTACAAGAGACCCAGTACTTC. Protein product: CASAALTGLQETQYF. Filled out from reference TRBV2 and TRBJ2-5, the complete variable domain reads EPEVTQTPSHQVTQMGQEVILRCVPISNHLYFYWYRQILGQKVEFLVSFYNNEISEKSEIFDDQFSVERPDGSNFTLKIRSTKLEDSAMYFCASAALTGLQETQYFGPGTRLLVL.

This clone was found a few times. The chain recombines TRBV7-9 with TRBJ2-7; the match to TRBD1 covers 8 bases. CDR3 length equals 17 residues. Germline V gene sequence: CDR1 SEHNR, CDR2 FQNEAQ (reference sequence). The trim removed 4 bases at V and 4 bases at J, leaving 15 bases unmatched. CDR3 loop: CASSSNRAGGGRYEQYF. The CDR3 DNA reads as TGTGCCAGCAGCTCCAATCGCGCAGGGGGCGGCAGGTACGAGCAGTACTTC.

CDR3: CASGVYGYTF. Here the CDR3 DNA reads TGTGCCAGCGGAGTTTATGGCTACACCTTC. The chain links TRBV28 to TRBJ1-2; D unresolved. Trimming cost V 8 bases and J 5 bases, with 6 bases left between them. The CDR3 totals 10 residues. Germline V gene sequence: CDR1 MDHEN, CDR2 SYDVKM.

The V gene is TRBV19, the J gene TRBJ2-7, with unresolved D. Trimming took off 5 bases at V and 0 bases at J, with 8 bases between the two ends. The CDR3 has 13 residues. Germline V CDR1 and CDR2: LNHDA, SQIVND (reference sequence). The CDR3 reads CASSVLASYEQYF. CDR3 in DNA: TGTGCCAGTAGTGTTCTGGCCTCCTACGAGCAGTACTTC. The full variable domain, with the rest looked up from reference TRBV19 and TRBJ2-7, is DGGITQSPKYLFRKEGQNVTLSCEQNLNHDAMYWYRQDPGQGLRLIYYSQIVNDFQKGDIAEGYSVSREKKESFPLTVTSAQKNPTAFYLCASSVLASYEQYFGPGTRLTVT.

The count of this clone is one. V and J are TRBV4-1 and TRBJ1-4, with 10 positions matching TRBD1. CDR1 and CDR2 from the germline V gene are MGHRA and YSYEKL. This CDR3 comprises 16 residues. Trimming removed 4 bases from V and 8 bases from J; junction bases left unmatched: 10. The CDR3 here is CASSPYSGTGEEKLFF. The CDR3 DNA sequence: TGCGCCAGCAGCCCATACTCCGGGACAGGGGAGGAAAAACTGTTTTTT.